These 10 T cell receptor beta chains were all obtained from the same sample, sequenced in a study of T cell clonality in common variable immunodeficiency. This table comes from immunoSEQ multiplex PCR, and its TCRdb copy is limited to in-frame clones, with some not included. The sample has under 60,000 clones, none seen only once. Material for sequencing was peripheral blood mononuclear cells. The receptors were sampled from a person aged 18 to 70 in good health.

This clone was recorded many times. The read terminates 3 residues before the CDR3 end, so the remaining end is supplied by the germline J gene. This chain connects TRBV19 to TRBJ2-3; 8 nucleotides align to TRBD1. V dropped 3 bases and J dropped 4; count of bases not matched to a gene: 6. Germline-derived CDR1 and CDR2 are LNHDA and SQIVND (reference sequence). The CDR3 totals 15 residues. CDR3 in amino acids: CASSIARGLADTQYF. The part of the CDR3 DNA that was read is TGTGCCAGTAGTATCGCCAGGGGGCTTGCAGATACG.

This clone was seen a few times. The observed sequence ends 3 residues before the CDR3 terminus, with the missing tail filled in from the germline J gene. The V and J genes are TRBV20-1 and TRBJ1-5, with 7 bases that match TRBD1. Germline V gene lookup returns CDR1 DFQATT and CDR2 SNEGSKA (reference sequence). J lost 0 bases, V lost 3 bases, and 5 bases had no gene match. The CDR3 loop spans 15 amino acids. The CDR3 loop reads CSASDNRGSNQPQHF. The covered CDR3 bases are TGCAGTGCTAGCGATAACAGGGGTAGCAATCAGCCC.

This clone was detected ten times or more. The CDR3 is cut off 3 residues early in the read; its end comes from the germline J gene. The gene calls are TRBV7-3 and TRBJ2-1, with 10 bases aligning to TRBD1. J lost 7 bases, V lost 6 bases, and 9 bases had no gene match. The CDR3 contains 15 residues. Germline V gene lookup returns CDR1 SGHTA and CDR2 FQGTGA. The sequenced CDR3 bases are TGTGCCAGCAGTTCGGACAGGGGGGCTTGGAATGAG. It encodes CASSSDRGAWNE. The complete CDR3 sequence is CASSSDRGAWNEQFF.

The sample holds many counts of this clone. The read stops 3 residues short of the end of the CDR3; the missing end is completed from the germline J gene. The V gene is TRBV30, the J gene TRBJ1-2, with 7 bases matching TRBD1. The ends lost 5 bases at V and 7 bases at J; junction bases unmatched: 7. The CDR3 contains 12 residues. From germline, CDR1 is GTSNPN and CDR2 SVGIG (reference sequence). CDR3 sequence: CAWLWTGRGYTF. CDR3 DNA (partial): TGTGCCTGGTTATGGACAGGTCGTGGC.

This clone was detected ten times or more. The read gets to within 3 residues of the CDR3 end, and the germline J gene fills in the rest. V is TRBV29-1 and J is TRBJ1-2; the D is unclear. The CDR3 has 11 amino acids. V lost 7 bases, J lost 2 bases, and 8 bases lay in between. Per the germline V gene, CDR1 is SQVTM and CDR2 is ANQGSEA. The CDR3 sequence is CSADSNYGYTF. The part of the CDR3 DNA that was read is TGCAGCGCGGACTCCAACTATGGC.

This clone turned up a few times. The read falls 3 residues short of the CDR3 end, and the missing part is taken from the germline J gene. The J gene is TRBJ1-6, the V gene TRBV5-4; 11 nucleotides line up with TRBD1. CDR3 size: 14 residues. The V segment lost 3 bases and the J segment 8 bases; nucleotides outside the gene matches: 1. Germline values: CDR1 SGHNT, CDR2 YYREEE (reference sequence). The CDR3 protein is CASSWGQGDSPLHF. The covered CDR3 bases are TGTGCCAGCAGCTGGGGACAGGGGGATTCACCC. Full variable domain (missing parts from reference TRBV5-4 and TRBJ1-6): ETGVTQSPTHLIKTRGQQVTLRCSSQSGHNTVSWYQQALGQGPQFIFQYYREEENGRGNFPPRFSGLQFPNYSSELNVNALELDDSALYLCASSWGQGDSPLHFGNGTRLTVT.

This clone was counted at least ten times. The read ends 3 residues shy of where the CDR3 ends; the end is completed using the germline J gene. The rearrangement links TRBV5-6 to TRBJ2-2; a possible D gene is TRBD1 (7 bases). V gave up 7 bases and J gave up 4 bases, with 17 bases separating them. This CDR3 region has 15 residues. CDR1 and CDR2 from the germline V gene are SGHDT and YYEEEE. The part of the CDR3 DNA that was read is TGTGCCAGCCAAAAGACAGGGAGGAGCACCGGGGAG. Translating gives CASQKTGRSTGE. The whole CDR3 protein is CASQKTGRSTGELFF.

About this clone: The read ends 3 residues early relative to the CDR3; the germline J gene fills the gap. V gene TRBV30 combines with J gene TRBJ2-7; D unresolved. Trimming removed 1 base at V and 4 bases at J, with 5 bases between. This CDR3 region has 11 residues. Germline CDR1 is GTSNPN and CDR2 is SVGIG (reference sequence). This CDR3 reads CAWSAQYEQYF. The CDR3 DNA, read in part, is TGTGCCTGGAGTGCCCAGTACGAG.

This clone was recorded many times. The CDR3 is cut off 3 residues early in the read; its end comes from the germline J gene. The rearrangement joins TRBV11-2 to TRBJ2-5; 9 bases agree with TRBD2. The CDR3 has 14 residues. In germline, CDR1 is SGHAT, CDR2 FQNNGV. V was pared by 2 bases and J by 5 bases, with 3 bases of the junction left unmatched. The part of the CDR3 DNA that was read is TGTGCCAGCAGCTTAACTAGCGGGTGGGAGACC. This translates into CASSLTSGWET. Given in full, the CDR3 is CASSLTSGWETQYF.

Many counts were recorded for this clone. The sequenced fragment ends 3 residues before the CDR3 boundary, so the rest is inferred from the germline J gene. The V and J genes are TRBV20-1 and TRBJ2-7; D is possibly TRBD1 (6 bases). The V end lost 4 bases, the J end lost 4 bases, and 20 bases lay between the germline ends. From germline, CDR1 is DFQATT and CDR2 SNEGSKA (reference sequence). CDR3 length: 15 residues. CDR3 DNA, as far as it was read: TGCAGTGCTACATCAGGGGCAGATGGAGGTTACGAG. Its translation: CSATSGADGGYE. The full CDR3 sequence reads CSATSGADGGYEQYF.